This T cell receptor beta chain comes out of a study of T-cell memory formation after mild COVID-19 (dated by TCRdb to the early 2020s). Study-wide context: Most TCR sequence clusters were specific to one of the two donors. The cohort comprised two young, previously healthy adult volunteers, one female and one male. Longitudinal TCRalpha and TCRbeta repertoire sequencing tracked T-cell clones expanding and contracting after mild COVID-19 in a couple of donors.

Results the study describes overall, beyond this receptor: From day 15 to 85, contracting clones showed balanced CD4/CD8 phenotypes, whereas a second wave of clones that expanded from day 15 to 37 leaned towards CD4+. SARS-CoV-2 specificity was not confirmed for the second-wave clones peaking on day 37. Only a couple of mild cases were covered by the study, and larger cohorts that include severe cases with pre-infection samples were considered necessary. The detection of some responding clones in pre-infection memory suggests that pre-existing cross-reactive memory T cells joined the SARS-CoV-2 response. Contracting CD4+ clones turned up mainly in the CM and EM memory subsets, whereas EMRA was where CD8+ clones were enriched.

Note on this clonotype: Its antigen is unknown. No clone much larger than this one lies a single base away; base qualities are absent.

Sequencing was carried out with an Illumina NovaSeq 6000. TCRalpha and TCRbeta cDNA libraries were built by 5'RACE with constant-segment primers, adding sample barcodes and unique molecular identifiers. RNA was extracted from every sample with Trizol reagent. The libraries were amplified in two PCR steps, and the second step added a second sample barcode and Illumina TruSeq adapters. The libraries were sequenced on an Illumina NovaSeq using 2 x 150 bp paired-end reads. The original methods were these. Demultiplexing of reads and collapsing into UMI-guided consensus sequences were performed with migec v1.2.7. Using mixcr v2.1.11, UMI consensuses were aligned to TRA and TRB V and J templates and then assembled into clonotypes. A clonotype was counted as expanded or contracted only if both edgeR and NoisET called the change significant, with noise models trained on biological replicates. edgeR calls used a false discovery rate-adjusted p below 0.01 and a log2 fold-change threshold of 1. As an exploratory analysis of dynamics, max-normalized trajectories of the 1000 most abundant clonotypes were examined by PCA with hierarchical clustering. Each responding clone was given a CD4 or CD8 phenotype based on the CD4+ and CD8+ repertoires, which had been sequenced separately. Using fastp trimming at Q25 and MiXCR clonotype assembly, TCRdb reanalyzed the public sequencing data and kept in-frame beta chains. Identical CDR3 protein sequences are pooled into one entry, listed with their most common genes and DNA. The V and J calls reflect TCRdb's pipeline rather than the authors' work. Present in this sample are 580,000 or so distinct CDR3 sequences, 17% of which were seen just once. Of the sample, less than 10% is held by the ten largest clones.

Ficoll-Paque density gradient centrifugation was used to isolate PBMCs. CDR1 is given as SGDLS and CDR2 as YYNGEE, both from the germline V gene. The V end loses 2 bases and the J end loses 6 bases, and a stretch of 22 bases separates them. From the cysteine through the phenylalanine, the CDR3 covers 17 amino acids. The entry retains the CDR3 DNA only, 51 bases that are in frame from base 1. The TCR sequence derives from an adult woman who had mild COVID-19 (a few samples of this study predate the infection). The sample titles of this study are shuffled in the database, so cell type and time point are left out; the donor was told from shared clones. The V and J genes are TRBV9 and TRBJ2-3; TRBD1 is a possible D gene, resting on 6 matching bases. Material for sequencing was PBMCs or a T cell subset sorted from them (not recorded which). The sequenced DNA: TGTGCCAGCAGCGTGGAAGTAGGGGGAACCTCCCGGGATACGCAGTATTTT. Its protein product is CASSVEVGGTSRDTQYF.